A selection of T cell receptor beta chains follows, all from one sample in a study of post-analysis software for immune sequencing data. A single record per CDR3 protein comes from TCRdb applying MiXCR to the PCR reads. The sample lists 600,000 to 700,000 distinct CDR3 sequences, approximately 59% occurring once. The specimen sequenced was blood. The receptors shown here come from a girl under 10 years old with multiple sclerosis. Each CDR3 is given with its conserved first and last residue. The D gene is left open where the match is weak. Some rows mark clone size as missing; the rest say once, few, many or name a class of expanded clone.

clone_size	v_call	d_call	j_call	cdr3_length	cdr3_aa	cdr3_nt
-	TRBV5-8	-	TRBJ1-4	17	CASSLLRGGTTNEKLFF	TGTGCCAGCAGCTTGTTAAGGGGGGGAACAACTAATGAAAAACTGTTTTTT
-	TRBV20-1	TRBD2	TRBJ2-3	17	CSAYGAGELVVTDTQYF	TGCAGTGCGTACGGAGCGGGAGAACTGGTGGTCACAGATACGCAGTATTTT
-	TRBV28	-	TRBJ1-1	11	CASSSQREAFF	TGTGCCAGCAGTTCACAGCGTGAAGCTTTCTTT
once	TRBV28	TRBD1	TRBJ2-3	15	CASRKTGTRTDTQYF	TGTGCCAGCAGGAAGACAGGGACCCGCACAGATACGCAGTATTTT
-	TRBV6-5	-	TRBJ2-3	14	CATEGGSGTDTQYF	TGTGCCACGGAGGGGGGCTCGGGGACAGATACGCAGTATTTT
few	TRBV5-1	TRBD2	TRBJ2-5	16	CASSLGSGRYQETQYF	TGTGCCAGCAGCTTAGGTAGCGGGCGATATCAAGAGACCCAGTACTTC
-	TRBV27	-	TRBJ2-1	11	CASSSRNEQFF	TGTGCCAGCAGTTCTCGAAATGAGCAGTTCTTC
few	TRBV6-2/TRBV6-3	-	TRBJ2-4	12	CASSYGKNIQYF	TGTGCCAGCAGTTATGGCAAAAACATTCAGTACTTC
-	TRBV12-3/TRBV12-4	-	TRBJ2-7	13	CASSFDSAYEQYF	TGTGCCAGCAGTTTTGACTCTGCCTACGAGCAGTACTTC
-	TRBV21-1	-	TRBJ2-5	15	CASSKAGTSGRTQYF	TGTGCCAGCAGCAAAGCCGGGACTAGCGGAAGGACCCAGTACTTC
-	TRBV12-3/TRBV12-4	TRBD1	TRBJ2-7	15	CASSPALTGGYEQYF	TGTGCCAGCAGCCCCGCGCTGACAGGGGGCTACGAGCAGTACTTC
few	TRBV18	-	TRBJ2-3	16	CASSPQRSRGSDTQYF	TGTGCCAGCTCACCACAGAGGTCGCGCGGGTCAGATACGCAGTATTTT
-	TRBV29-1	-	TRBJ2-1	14	CSVEDVDAHNEQFF	TGCAGCGTTGAAGATGTGGACGCGCACAATGAGCAGTTCTTC
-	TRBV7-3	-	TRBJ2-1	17	CASSWGNGGRFYNEQFF	TGTGCCAGCAGCTGGGGGAACGGGGGAAGGTTCTACAATGAGCAGTTCTTC
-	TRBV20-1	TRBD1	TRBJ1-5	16	CSARTTYGTDSISQHF	TGCAGTGCTAGGACTACATACGGGACAGACAGTATATCGCAGCATTTT
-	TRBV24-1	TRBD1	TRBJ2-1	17	CATSDPIRQGERNEQFF	TGTGCCACCAGTGATCCAATTAGACAGGGGGAAAGAAATGAGCAGTTCTTC
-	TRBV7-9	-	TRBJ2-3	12	CASSISSDTQYF	TGTGCCAGCAGCATCAGTTCTGATACGCAGTATTTT
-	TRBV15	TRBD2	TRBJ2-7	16	CATSRSRLAADYEQYF	TGTGCCACCAGCAGGTCCCGACTAGCCGCAGACTACGAGCAGTACTTC
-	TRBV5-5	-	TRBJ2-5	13	CASGLTGEETQYF	TGTGCCAGCGGCTTAACGGGGGAGGAGACCCAGTACTTC
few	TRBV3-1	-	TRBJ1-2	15	CAGSPNPGSHYGYTF	TGTGCCGGCAGCCCTAACCCAGGTAGCCACTATGGCTACACCTTC
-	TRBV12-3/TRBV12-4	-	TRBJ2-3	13	CASRVTATDTQYF	TGTGCCAGCAGAGTGACAGCGACAGATACGCAGTATTTT
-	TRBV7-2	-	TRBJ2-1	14	CASSLAGQSNEQFF	TGTGCCAGCAGCTTAGCGGGACAAAGCAATGAGCAGTTCTTC
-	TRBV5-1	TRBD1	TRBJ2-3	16	CASSLGPGQGTDTQYF	TGCGCCAGCAGCTTGGGGCCGGGACAGGGAACAGATACGCAGTATTTT
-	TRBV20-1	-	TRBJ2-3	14	CSARPGYGTDTQYF	TGCAGTGCTAGACCTGGGTACGGCACAGATACGCAGTATTTT
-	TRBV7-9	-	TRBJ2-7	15	CASSTEGRGSYEQYF	TGTGCCAGCAGCACCGAGGGACGGGGCTCCTACGAGCAGTACTTC
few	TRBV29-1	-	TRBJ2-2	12	CSVVGVTGELFF	TGCAGCGTTGTGGGGGTAACCGGGGAGCTGTTTTTT
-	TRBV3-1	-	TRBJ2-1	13	CASKGIFYNEQFF	TGTGCCAGCAAGGGCATTTTCTACAATGAGCAGTTCTTC
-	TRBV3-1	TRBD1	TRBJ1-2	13	CASSPTGGYGHTF	TGTGCCAGCAGCCCGACAGGGGGCTATGGCCACACCTTC
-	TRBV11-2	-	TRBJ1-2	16	CASSFASRGWGYGYTF	TGTGCCAGCAGCTTTGCCTCGAGGGGCTGGGGCTATGGCTACACCTTC
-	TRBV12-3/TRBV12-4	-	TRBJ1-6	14	CASSVDRSRSPLHF	TGTGCCAGCAGTGTAGACAGGAGTCGTTCACCCCTCCACTTT
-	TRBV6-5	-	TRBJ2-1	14	CASSYSVGNIEQFF	TGTGCCAGCAGTTACTCGGTGGGGAATATTGAGCAGTTCTTC
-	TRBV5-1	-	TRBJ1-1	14	CASSLEGGAGEAFF	TGCGCCAGCAGCTTGGAAGGTGGGGCGGGAGAAGCTTTCTTT
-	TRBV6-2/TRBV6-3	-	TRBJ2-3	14	CASRRGGESDTQYF	TGTGCCAGCAGAAGAGGGGGTGAATCAGATACGCAGTATTTT
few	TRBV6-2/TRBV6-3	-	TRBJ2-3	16	CASSYDPSYYPDTQYF	TGTGCCAGCAGTTACGATCCTAGCTATTATCCGGATACGCAGTATTTT
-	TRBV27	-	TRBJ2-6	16	CASSFRGGPGANVLTF	TGTGCCAGCAGTTTTAGGGGGGGCCCTGGGGCCAACGTCCTGACTTTC
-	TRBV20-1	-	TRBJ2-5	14	CSAPSSGFQETQYF	TGCAGTGCTCCGTCTTCAGGATTCCAAGAGACCCAGTACTTC
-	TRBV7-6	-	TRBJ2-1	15	CASSLAEGQYNEQFF	TGTGCCAGCAGCTTAGCGGAGGGGCAATACAATGAGCAGTTCTTC
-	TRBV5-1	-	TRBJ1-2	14	CASSLGPGRHGYTF	TGCGCCAGCAGCCTCGGACCGGGGAGACATGGCTACACCTTC
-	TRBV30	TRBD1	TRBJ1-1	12	CALTTGSAEAFF	TGTGCCTTGACGACAGGGTCGGCTGAAGCTTTCTTT
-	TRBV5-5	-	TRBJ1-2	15	CASSLEGGLGYGYTF	TGTGCCAGCAGCTTGGAAGGGGGGCTCGGCTATGGCTACACCTTC
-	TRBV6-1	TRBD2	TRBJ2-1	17	CASSRNALAGLYNEQFF	TGTGCCAGCAGTAGGAACGCACTAGCGGGACTCTACAATGAGCAGTTCTTC
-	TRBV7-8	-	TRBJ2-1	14	CASSFRTSYNEQFF	TGTGCCAGCAGCTTCCGGACCTCCTACAATGAGCAGTTCTTC
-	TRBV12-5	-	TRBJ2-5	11	CASGLTAEQYF	TGTGCTAGTGGTTTGACGGCTGAGCAGTACTTC
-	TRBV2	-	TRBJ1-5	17	CASSETRQSYSNQPQHF	TGTGCCAGCAGTGAAACCCGACAGAGTTATAGCAATCAGCCCCAGCATTTT
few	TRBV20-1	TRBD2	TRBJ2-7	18	CSARLDGASGLVGYEQYF	TGCAGTGCTAGACTCGACGGGGCATCGGGACTAGTTGGCTACGAGCAGTACTTC
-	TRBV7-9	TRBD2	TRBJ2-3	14	CASRRRESTDTQYF	TGTGCCAGCAGAAGGCGGGAGTCCACAGATACGCAGTATTTT
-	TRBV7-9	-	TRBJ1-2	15	CASSPDWAANYGYTF	TGTGCCAGCAGCCCGGACTGGGCGGCTAACTATGGCTACACCTTC
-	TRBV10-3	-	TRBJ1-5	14	CAISESEGGQPQHF	TGTGCCATCAGTGAGTCGGAGGGGGGTCAGCCCCAGCATTTT
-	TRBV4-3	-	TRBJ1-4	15	CASSQRSLTNEKLFF	TGCGCCAGCAGCCAAAGAAGTTTAACGAATGAAAAACTGTTTTTT
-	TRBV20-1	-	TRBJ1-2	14	CSASNLGRGYGYTF	TGCAGTGCTAGCAACCTGGGGCGGGGCTATGGCTACACCTTC
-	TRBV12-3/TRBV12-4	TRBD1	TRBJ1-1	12	CASLRGITEAFF	TGTGCCAGCCTCAGGGGGATAACTGAAGCTTTCTTT
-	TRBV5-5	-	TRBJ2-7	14	CASIPRALSYEQYF	TGTGCCAGCATCCCCAGGGCCCTTTCCTACGAGCAGTACTTC
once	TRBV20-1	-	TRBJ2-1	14	CSARLGSSYSEQFF	TGCAGTGCTAGACTAGGGAGCTCCTACAGTGAGCAGTTCTTC